Presented here are 11 T cell receptor beta chains from one specimen sequenced in a study of shared clonotypes between healthy human individuals. Sequenced by immunoSEQ multiplex PCR; TCRdb stores in-frame clones only, minus some. The sample has about 680,000 clones; 72% are singletons. The sample consisted of memory CD4+ T cells sorted from blood. Subset meaning: CD45RA-negative fraction. The receptors stem from a woman aged 30 to 39 in good health.

The rearrangement joins TRBV7-9 to TRBJ1-4; 8 nucleotides line up with TRBD1. The CDR3 totals 15 residues. Germline V gives CDR1 SEHNR, CDR2 FQNEAQ (reference sequence). Losses at the gene ends were 3 bases for V and 3 bases for J; bases not matched to a gene: 3. The CDR3 DNA sequence: TGTGCCAGCAGCTTCACGGGACAGGCTAATGAAAAACTGTTTTTT. Translated: CASSFTGQANEKLFF.

This clone turned up a few times. The chain couples TRBV5-1 to TRBJ1-5, with 10 bases lining up with TRBD1. With V trimmed by 2 bases and J by 5 bases, 1 base remained unmatched. CDR3 length: 14 amino acids. Germline V gives CDR1 SGHRS, CDR2 YFSETQ. The CDR3 here is CASSFGTGDQPQHF. The DNA of the CDR3 is TGCGCCAGCAGCTTCGGGACAGGGGATCAGCCCCAGCATTTT.

This clone was counted many times. The CDR3 here is CAIMSSGNTGELFF. CDR3 in DNA: TGTGCCATCATGTCTAGCGGGAACACCGGGGAGCTGTTTTTT. This chain joins TRBV10-3 and TRBJ2-2; 7 bases align to TRBD2. The ends lost 7 bases at V and 1 base at J; junction bases unmatched: 3. Germline CDR1 reads ENHRY; CDR2 reads SYGVKD. The CDR3 contains 14 residues.

The chain employs TRBV7-9 and TRBJ1-1; D remains ambiguous. The germline CDR1 and CDR2 sequences are SEHNR and FQNEAQ (reference sequence). The V and J ends lost 1 base and 9 bases respectively, with 6 bases between them. This CDR3 spans 11 amino acids. CDR3 protein: CASSLDYKAFF. CDR3 coding DNA: TGTGCCAGCAGCTTAGACTATAAAGCTTTCTTT.

The chain carries TRBV28 and TRBJ2-5; 15 bases are a match to TRBD2. Trimming cost V 6 bases and J 4 bases; bases outside gene matches: 3. This CDR3 has 15 amino acids. Germline CDR1 and CDR2: MDHEN and SYDVKM. The CDR3 reads CASSRGLAGGETQYF. The CDR3 nucleotides are TGTGCCAGCAGCAGGGGACTAGCGGGAGGAGAGACCCAGTACTTC.

The V gene is TRBV5-8, the J gene TRBJ1-2; the D gene is possibly TRBD1 (5 bases). This CDR3 spans 12 amino acids. The V gene's germline CDR1 is SGHTS and CDR2 YDEGEE. Trimming shortened V by 0 bases and J by 8 bases, and 8 bases separated the two germline ends. The CDR3 DNA reads TGTGCCAGCAGCTTGGGCGGGGCAGGCTACACCTTC. Its protein is CASSLGGAGYTF.

This clone was recorded only once. CDR3 sequence (DNA): TGTGCCAGCAGTGAAGCGCCAGACTATGGCTACACCTTC. This translates into CASSEAPDYGYTF. This rearrangement joins TRBV2 to TRBJ1-2; D uncertain. CDR1 and CDR2 from the germline V gene are SNHLY and FYNNEI. The CDR3 runs to 13 residues. V dropped 0 bases and J dropped 3 bases, with 5 bases sitting between them.

The chain is built from TRBV4-1 and TRBJ1-4, with D maybe TRBD1 (5 bases). This CDR3 region has 15 residues. V gave up 5 bases and J gave up 1 base, with 11 bases separating them. Germline V CDR1 and CDR2: MGHRA, YSYEKL. This chain's CDR3 is CASSSMGVTNEKLFF. The CDR3 DNA sequence: TGCGCCAGCAGCTCAATGGGGGTAACTAATGAAAAACTGTTTTTT.

V and J are TRBV7-8 and TRBJ2-1; TRBD2 matches 9 bases. Losses at the gene ends were 1 base for V and 7 bases for J; bases not matched to a gene: 5. Germline-derived CDR1 and CDR2 are SGHVS and FQNEAQ. The CDR3 sequence is 15 residues long. In DNA form, the CDR3 reads TGTGCCAGCAGCTTAGTGGATAGCGGGAGTAATGAGCAGTTCTTC. Translated, it gives CASSLVDSGSNEQFF.

This rearrangement joins TRBV21-1 to TRBJ1-2. TRBV21-1 is noted as a pseudogene. The CDR3 loop spans 15 amino acids. CDR3 coding DNA: TGTGCCAGCCCCGGTGGGGGGGGGCATAACTATGGCTACACCTTC. Its protein product is CASPGGGGHNYGYTF.

The sample holds a few counts of this clone. The chain uses TRBV2 and TRBJ1-2; unclear D gene. CDR1 and CDR2 (germline): SNHLY, FYNNEI. Trimming took 6 bases from V and 4 from J, leaving 12 bases between them. This CDR3 spans 13 amino acids. CDR3 loop: CASRIHYSYGYTF. CDR3 in DNA: TGTGCCAGCAGGATACACTATTCCTATGGCTACACCTTC.